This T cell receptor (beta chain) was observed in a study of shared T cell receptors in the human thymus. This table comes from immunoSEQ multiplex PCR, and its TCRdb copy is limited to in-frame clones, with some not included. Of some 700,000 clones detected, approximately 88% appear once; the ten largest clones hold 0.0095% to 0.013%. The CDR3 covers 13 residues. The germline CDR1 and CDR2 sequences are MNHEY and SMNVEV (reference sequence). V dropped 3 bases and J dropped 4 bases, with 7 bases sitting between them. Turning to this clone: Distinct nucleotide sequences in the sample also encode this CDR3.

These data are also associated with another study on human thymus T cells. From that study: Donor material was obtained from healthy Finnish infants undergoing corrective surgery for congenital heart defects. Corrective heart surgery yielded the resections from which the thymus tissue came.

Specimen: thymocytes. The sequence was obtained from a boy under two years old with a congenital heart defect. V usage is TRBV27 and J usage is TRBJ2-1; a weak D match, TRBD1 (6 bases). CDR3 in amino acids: CASSFTGYNEQFF. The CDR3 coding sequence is TGTGCCAGCAGTTTCACAGGGTACAATGAGCAGTTCTTC.